A selection of T cell receptor beta chains follows, all from one sample in a study of blood T cell repertoires in COVID-19. Assay: immunoSEQ multiplex PCR; the TCRdb copy retains only in-frame clones and omits some. Altogether approximately 170,000 clones are present, around 85% being singletons, with the ten largest covering approximately 1.1%. Input material: peripheral blood. Every receptor here comes from a man in his sixties who had recovered from COVID-19. The CDR3 runs from the conserved cysteine through the conserved F or W. The D gene is left open where the match is weak. Clone size, where shown, is once, few, many, or a class for clones that have expanded.

cdr3_aa cdr3_nt d_call j_call v_call clone_size
CASSLSRGRTEAFF TGTGCCAGCAGCTTATCTAGGGGTAGGACTGAAGCTTTCTTT . TRBJ1-1 TRBV11-1 .
CASGLQGATGELFF TGTGCTAGTGGTCTACAGGGGGCAACCGGGGAGCTGTTTTTT TRBD1 TRBJ2-2 TRBV12-5 .
CASSGTGFEAFF TGTGCCAGCAGCGGGACAGGGTTTGAAGCTTTCTTT TRBD1 TRBJ1-1 TRBV6-2/TRBV6-3 .
CAWSMTGYTEAFF TGTGCCTGGAGTATGACAGGGTACACTGAAGCTTTCTTT TRBD1 TRBJ1-1 TRBV30 few
CASGLEGRALYGYTF TGTGCCAGCGGTCTTGAGGGAAGAGCCCTTTATGGCTACACCTTC . TRBJ1-2 TRBV19 .
CASSIAGRGPYEQYF TGTGCCAGTAGTATAGCGGGCAGGGGTCCCTACGAGCAGTACTTC . TRBJ2-7 TRBV19 .
CASSLQGGNIQYF TGTGCCAGCAGCTTACAGGGAGGAAACATTCAGTACTTC . TRBJ2-4 TRBV13 .
CASSSLRRAGTDTQYF TGTGCCAGCAGCTCCCTGAGGCGGGCTGGCACAGATACGCAGTATTTT . TRBJ2-3 TRBV7-2 .
CASSGRAEAFF TGTGCCAGCAGCGGGAGGGCTGAAGCTTTCTTT . TRBJ1-1 TRBV7-9 few
CASSLFSELAGANVLTF TGTGCCAGCAGCTTGTTTTCCGAGCTTGCTGGGGCCAACGTCCTGACTTTC . TRBJ2-6 TRBV7-6 .
CASSQEGGQPQHF TGTGCCAGCAGCCAGGAGGGTGGACAGCCCCAGCATTTT . TRBJ1-5 TRBV14 few
CASSPAGGVVDGYTF TGTGCCAGCAGCCCCGCGGGTGGGGTGGTGGATGGCTACACCTTC . TRBJ1-2 TRBV7-3 .
CASSPSGQGEADTQYF TGCGCCAGCAGCCCGTCGGGACAGGGGGAGGCAGATACGCAGTATTTT TRBD1 TRBJ2-3 TRBV5-1 once
CASSPQPDRGNEKLFF TGCGCCAGCAGCCCTCAGCCCGACAGGGGTAATGAAAAACTGTTTTTT TRBD1 TRBJ1-4 TRBV4-3 few
CASSQVPTESDTQYF TGCGCCAGCAGCCAAGTTCCAACAGAATCAGATACGCAGTATTTT . TRBJ2-3 TRBV4-1 few
CASSLTGTAHTYEQYF TGTGCCAGCAGCTTAACGGGGACTGCCCATACCTACGAGCAGTACTTC . TRBJ2-7 TRBV7-3 .